This T cell receptor beta chain emerged from a study of blood T cell repertoires in COVID-19. Study information: Donors in the United States, Italy and Spain gave samples during acute or convalescent COVID-19.

Only a few counts were recorded for this clone. With 5 bases clipped from V and 9 bases from J, the junction kept 11 bases outside the gene matches. This CDR3 is 14 amino acids long. Germline loops: CDR1 MGHDK, CDR2 SYGVNS. Per the original data handling: Reference gene primer amplification yielded estimated nucleated cell counts. Profiled with immunoSEQ multiplex PCR; TCRdb holds only in-frame clones, not every one. V and J calls and clone size come straight from that table; D and trimming were deduced from the DNA. The table records about 230,000 clones, 80% to 90% of them present only once. The sample consisted of peripheral blood. V usage is TRBV25-1 and J usage is TRBJ1-1; 8 bases align to TRBD1. The clonotype comes from a man aged 40-50 years who had recovered from COVID-19. CDR3 amino acids: CASSRPSDRDKAFF. DNA of the CDR3: TGTGCCAGCAGTCGCCCATCGGACAGGGACAAAGCTTTCTTT.